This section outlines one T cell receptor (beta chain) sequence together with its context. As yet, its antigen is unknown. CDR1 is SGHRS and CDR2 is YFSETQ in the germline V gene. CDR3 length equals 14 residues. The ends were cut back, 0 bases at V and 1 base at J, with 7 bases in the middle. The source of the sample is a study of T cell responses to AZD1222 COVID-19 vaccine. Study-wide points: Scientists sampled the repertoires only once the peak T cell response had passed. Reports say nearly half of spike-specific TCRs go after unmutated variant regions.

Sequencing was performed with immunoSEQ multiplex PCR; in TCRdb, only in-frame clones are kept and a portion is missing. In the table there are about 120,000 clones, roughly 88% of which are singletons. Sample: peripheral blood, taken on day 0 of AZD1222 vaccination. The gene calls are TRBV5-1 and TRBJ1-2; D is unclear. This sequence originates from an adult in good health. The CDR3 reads CASSLVGFNYGYTF. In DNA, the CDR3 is TGCGCCAGCAGCTTGGTGGGTTTTAACTATGGCTACACCTTC.